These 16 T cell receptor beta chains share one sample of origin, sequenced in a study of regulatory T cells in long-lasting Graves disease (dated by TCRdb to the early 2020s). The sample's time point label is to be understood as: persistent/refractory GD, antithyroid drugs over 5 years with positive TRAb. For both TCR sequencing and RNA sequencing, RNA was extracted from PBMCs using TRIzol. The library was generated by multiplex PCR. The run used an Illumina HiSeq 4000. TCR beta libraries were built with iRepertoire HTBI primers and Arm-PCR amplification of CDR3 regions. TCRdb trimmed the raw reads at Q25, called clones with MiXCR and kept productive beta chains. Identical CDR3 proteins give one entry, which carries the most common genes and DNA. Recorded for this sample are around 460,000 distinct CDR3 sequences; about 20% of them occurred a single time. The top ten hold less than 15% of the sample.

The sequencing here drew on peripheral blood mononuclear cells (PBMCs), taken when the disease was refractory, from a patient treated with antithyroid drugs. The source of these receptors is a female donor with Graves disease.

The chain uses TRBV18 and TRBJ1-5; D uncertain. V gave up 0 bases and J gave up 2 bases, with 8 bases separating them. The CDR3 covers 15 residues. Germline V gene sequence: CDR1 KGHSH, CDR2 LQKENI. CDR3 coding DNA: TGTGCCAGCTCACCACCCTCGCGAGGCAATCAGCCCCAGCATTTT. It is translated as CASSPPSRGNQPQHF. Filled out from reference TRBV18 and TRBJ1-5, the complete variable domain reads NAGVMQNPRHLVRRRGQEARLRCSPMKGHSHVYWYRQLPEEGLKFMVYLQKENIIDESGMPKERFSAEFPKEGPSILRIQQVVRGDSAAYFCASSPPSRGNQPQHFGDGTRLSIL.

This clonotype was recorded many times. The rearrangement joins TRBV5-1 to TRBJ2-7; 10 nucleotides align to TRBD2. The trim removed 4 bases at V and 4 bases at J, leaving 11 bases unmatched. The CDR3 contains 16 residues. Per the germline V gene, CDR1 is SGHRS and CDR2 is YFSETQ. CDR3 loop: CASSNGPPSGGYEQYF. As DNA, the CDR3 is TGCGCCAGCAGCAATGGCCCCCCTAGCGGGGGATACGAGCAGTACTTC.

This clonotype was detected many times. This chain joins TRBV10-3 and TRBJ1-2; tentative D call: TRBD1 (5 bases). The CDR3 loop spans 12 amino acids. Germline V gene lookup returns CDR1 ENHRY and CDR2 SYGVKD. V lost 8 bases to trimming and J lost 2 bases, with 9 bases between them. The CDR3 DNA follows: TGTGCCATCCGGGAGGGGAACTATGGCTACACCTTC. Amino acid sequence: CAIREGNYGYTF.

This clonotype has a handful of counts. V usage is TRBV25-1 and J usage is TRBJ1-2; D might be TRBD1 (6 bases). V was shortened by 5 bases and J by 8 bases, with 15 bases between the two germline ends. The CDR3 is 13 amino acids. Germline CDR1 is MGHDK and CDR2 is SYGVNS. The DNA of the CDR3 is TGTGCCAGCAGTCTTACAGGGATCCCGGGCTACACCTTC. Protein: CASSLTGIPGYTF.

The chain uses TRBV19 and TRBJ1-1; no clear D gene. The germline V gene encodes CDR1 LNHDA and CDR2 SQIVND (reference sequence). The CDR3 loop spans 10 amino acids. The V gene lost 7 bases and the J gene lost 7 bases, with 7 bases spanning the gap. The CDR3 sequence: CASKGYEAFF. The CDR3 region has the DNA TGTGCCAGTAAGGGTTATGAAGCTTTCTTT. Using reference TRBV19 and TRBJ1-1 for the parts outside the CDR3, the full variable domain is DGGITQSPKYLFRKEGQNVTLSCEQNLNHDAMYWYRQDPGQGLRLIYYSQIVNDFQKGDIAEGYSVSREKKESFPLTVTSAQKNPTAFYLCASKGYEAFFGQGTRLTVV.

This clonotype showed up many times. The CDR3 bases are TGTGCCAGCAAGTTGGGGGTTCGTTCCTCCGTCAATCAGCCCCAGCATTTT. Translation gives CASKLGVRSSVNQPQHF. V usage is TRBV28 and J usage is TRBJ1-5, with D perhaps matching TRBD1 (5 bases). Trimming shortened V by 7 bases and J by 3 bases, and 22 bases separated the two germline ends. Germline CDR1 MDHEN, CDR2 SYDVKM. The CDR3 length is 17 residues. The variable domain in full, with the rest retrieved from reference TRBV28 and TRBJ1-5, is DVKVTQSSRYLVKRTGEKVFLECVQDMDHENMFWYRQDPGLGLRLIYFSYDVKMKEKGDIPEGYSVSREKKERFSLILESASTNQTSMYLCASKLGVRSSVNQPQHFGDGTRLSIL.

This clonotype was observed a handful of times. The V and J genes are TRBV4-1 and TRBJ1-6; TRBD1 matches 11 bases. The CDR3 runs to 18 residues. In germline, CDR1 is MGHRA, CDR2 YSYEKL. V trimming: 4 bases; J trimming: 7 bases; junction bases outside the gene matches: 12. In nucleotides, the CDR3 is TGCGCCAGCAGCCTCGGGACAGGGGGAATTGATCGGAATTCACCCCTCCACTTT. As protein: CASSLGTGGIDRNSPLHF.

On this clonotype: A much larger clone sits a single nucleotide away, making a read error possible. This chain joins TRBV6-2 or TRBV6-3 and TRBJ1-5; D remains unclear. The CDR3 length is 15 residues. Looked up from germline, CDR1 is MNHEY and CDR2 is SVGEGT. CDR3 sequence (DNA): TGTGCCGGCAGTCCAATCTGGGGTAGCAATCAGCCCCAGCATTTT. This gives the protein CAGSPIWGSNQPQHF.

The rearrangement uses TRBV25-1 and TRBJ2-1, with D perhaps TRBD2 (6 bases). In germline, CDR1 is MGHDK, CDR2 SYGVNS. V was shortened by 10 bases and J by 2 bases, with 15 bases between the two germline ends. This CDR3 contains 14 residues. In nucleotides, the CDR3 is TGTGCCACCTCGTGGGCGGGGACCTACAATGAGCAGTTCTTC. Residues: CATSWAGTYNEQFF.

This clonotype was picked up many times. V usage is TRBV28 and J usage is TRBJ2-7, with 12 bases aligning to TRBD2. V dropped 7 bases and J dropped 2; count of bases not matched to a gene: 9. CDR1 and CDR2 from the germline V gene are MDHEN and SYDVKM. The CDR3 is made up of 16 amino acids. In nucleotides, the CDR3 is TGTGCCAGCAACCCCTCGGGACTAGCGGGTACCTACGAGCAGTACTTC. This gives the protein CASNPSGLAGTYEQYF.

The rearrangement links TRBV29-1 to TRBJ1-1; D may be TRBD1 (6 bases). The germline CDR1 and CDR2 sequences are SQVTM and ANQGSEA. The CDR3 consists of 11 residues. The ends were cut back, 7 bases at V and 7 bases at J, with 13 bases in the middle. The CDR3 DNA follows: TGCAGCGCGGGGGGGGGGCTTGAAGCTTTCTTT. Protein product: CSAGGGLEAFF.

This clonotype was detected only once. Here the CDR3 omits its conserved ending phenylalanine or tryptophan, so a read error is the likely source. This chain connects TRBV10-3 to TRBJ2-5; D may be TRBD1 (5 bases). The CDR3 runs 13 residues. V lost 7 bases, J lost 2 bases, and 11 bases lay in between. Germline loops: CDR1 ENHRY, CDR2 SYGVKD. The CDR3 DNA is TGTGCCATCAATCAGGGAAGGCAAGAGACCCAGTACTTA. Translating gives CAINQGRQETQYL.

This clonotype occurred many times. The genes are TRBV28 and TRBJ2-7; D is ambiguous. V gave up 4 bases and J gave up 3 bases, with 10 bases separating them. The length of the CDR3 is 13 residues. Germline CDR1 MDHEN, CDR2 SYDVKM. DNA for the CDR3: TGTGCCAGCAGTTACGGCGGATACTACGAGCAGTACTTC. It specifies CASSYGGYYEQYF.

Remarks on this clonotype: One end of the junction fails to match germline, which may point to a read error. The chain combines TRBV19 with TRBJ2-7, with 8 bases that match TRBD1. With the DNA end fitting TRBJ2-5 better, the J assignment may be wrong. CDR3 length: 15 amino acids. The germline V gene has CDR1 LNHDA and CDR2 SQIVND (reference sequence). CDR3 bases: TGTGCCAGTGGTATAGGGACAGGCTATCAAGAGACCCAGTACTTC. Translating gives CASGIGTGYQETQYF.

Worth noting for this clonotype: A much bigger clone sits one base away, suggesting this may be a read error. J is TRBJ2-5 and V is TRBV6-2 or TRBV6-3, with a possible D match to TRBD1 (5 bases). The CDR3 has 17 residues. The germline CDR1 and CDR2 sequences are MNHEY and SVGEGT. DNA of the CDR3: TGTGCCAGCAGTGATCGTGCTTCTGGACAAGCGAGAGAGACCCAGTGCTTC. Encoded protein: CASSDRASGQARETQCF.

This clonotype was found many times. CDR3 nucleotide sequence: TGTGCCTCGCACGGAACTAGCGGGAGTTACAATGAGCAGTTCTTC. Protein: CASHGTSGSYNEQFF. V and J are TRBV2 and TRBJ2-1, with TRBD2 matching over 11 bases. Trimming removed 11 bases from V and 4 bases from J; junction bases left unmatched: 10. Germline V gene sequence: CDR1 SNHLY, CDR2 FYNNEI. The CDR3 totals 15 residues.